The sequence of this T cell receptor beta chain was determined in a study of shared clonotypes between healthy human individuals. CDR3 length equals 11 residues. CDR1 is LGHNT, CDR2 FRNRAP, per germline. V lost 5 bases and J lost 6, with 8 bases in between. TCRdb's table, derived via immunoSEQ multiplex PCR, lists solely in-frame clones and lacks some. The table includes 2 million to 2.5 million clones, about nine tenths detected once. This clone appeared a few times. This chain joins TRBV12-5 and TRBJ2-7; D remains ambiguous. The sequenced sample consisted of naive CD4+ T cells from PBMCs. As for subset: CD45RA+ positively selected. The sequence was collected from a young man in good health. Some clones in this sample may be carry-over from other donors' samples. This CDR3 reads CASGRLGEQYF. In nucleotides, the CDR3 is TGTGCTAGTGGTCGCTTGGGCGAGCAGTACTTC.